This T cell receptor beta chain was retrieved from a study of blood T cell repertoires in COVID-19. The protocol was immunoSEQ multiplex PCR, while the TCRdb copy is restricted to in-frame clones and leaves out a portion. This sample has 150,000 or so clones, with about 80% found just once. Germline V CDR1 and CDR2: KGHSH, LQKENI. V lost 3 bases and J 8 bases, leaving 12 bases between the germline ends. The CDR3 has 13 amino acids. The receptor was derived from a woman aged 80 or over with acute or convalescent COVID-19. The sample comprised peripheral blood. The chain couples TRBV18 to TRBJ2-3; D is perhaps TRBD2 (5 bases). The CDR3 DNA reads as TGTGCCAGCTCACCCTTAGATGGAGGTACGCAGTATTTT. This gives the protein CASSPLDGGTQYF.